The T cell receptor (beta chain) under discussion was sequenced for a study of shared clonotypes between healthy human individuals. Comments on this clone: Its antigen remains unidentified.

Sequencing was performed with immunoSEQ multiplex PCR; in TCRdb, only in-frame clones are kept and a portion is missing. The table lists 2 million to 2.5 million clones, 80% to 95% of them singletons. General study findings and limits: The donor pool, a small one, limited the genetic and exposure-history diversity represented. All-four-donor shared clonotypes had higher generation probabilities than non-shared clonotypes did.

V lost 4 bases to trimming and J lost 3 bases, with 19 bases between them. Germline V gene lookup returns CDR1 SGHRS and CDR2 YFSETQ. The CDR3 consists of 17 residues. None of the donors, who were healthy HIV-negative adults, had recently had acute infections or vaccinations. The V and J genes are TRBV5-1 and TRBJ2-2, with D maybe TRBD1 (8 bases). The sample was naive CD4+ T cells from PBMCs. Described subset: CD45RA+ positively selected. The TCR comes from a young man in good health. Some clones in this sample may be carry-over from other donors' samples. The CDR3 DNA follows: TGCGCCAGCAGCATCGGACAGGGAGGGGGTTACACCGGGGAGCTGTTTTTT. The encoded protein is CASSIGQGGGYTGELFF.